Below, 3 T cell receptor beta chains from the same sample are listed, as sequenced in a study of tumor and adjacent non-tumor tissue in lung cancer. This sample's RNA came from whole unsorted tissue. TCRbeta libraries were built with three rounds of nested PCR, modified from ARM-PCR. MiXCR was run by TCRdb on the multiplex PCR reads, yielding one entry per CDR3 protein. The top ten hold just over 20% of the sample, which has 70,000 or so distinct CDR3 sequences, roughly 60% seen once. Input material: lung tumor tissue. The receptor set was obtained from a man aged 50 to 60 with non-small cell lung cancer.

This chain links TRBV14 with TRBJ2-1; 15 bases align to TRBD2. The CDR3 length is 16 residues. The V gene end was trimmed by 4 bases and the J gene end by 7 bases; junction bases not matched to a gene: 5. The germline gives CDR1 SGHDN, CDR2 FVKESK. As DNA, the CDR3 is TGTGCCAGCAGCCTGAGAGGACTAGCGGGAGGGAATGAGCAGTTCTTC. Its protein is CASSLRGLAGGNEQFF.

This clonotype has a handful of counts. This may be a read error: a much more frequent sequence differs by one nucleotide. The V and J genes are TRBV29-1 and TRBJ2-3; D is perhaps TRBD1 (6 bases). CDR3 length: 11 amino acids. In germline, CDR1 is SQVTM, CDR2 ANQGSEA. The V and J ends lost 7 bases and 6 bases respectively, with 11 bases between them. In DNA, the CDR3 is TGCAGCGATCAGGGGTTCGATACGCAGTATTTT. Amino acid sequence: CSDQGFDTQYF.

This clonotype was seen ten or more times. It may be a read error: a sequence one base away is much more abundant. This chain links TRBV11-2 with TRBJ2-7; D is ambiguous. Per germline, CDR1 SGHAT and CDR2 FQNNGV. V lost 5 bases and J 5 bases, leaving 16 bases between the germline ends. The CDR3 is 14 amino acids. CDR3 region: CASSLQTEYHEQYF. CDR3 nucleotides: TGTGCCAGCAGCCTACAGACGGAATACCACGAGCAGTACTTC.